The TCR beta chain described here comes from a study of metastatic and nonmetastatic thyroid tumors. The entire patient cohort was treatment-naive prior to thyroid surgery. The germline V gene has CDR1 SGHNT and CDR2 YENEEA. Trimming cost V 4 bases and J 6 bases; bases outside gene matches: 1. The CDR3 has 14 amino acids. This clone was observed a handful of times. Methods used by the authors: Clinicopathological groups differed in CDR3, with these differences serving to build a distant-metastasis classifier for papillary thyroid cancer. TCRdb re-analyzed the PCR reads through MiXCR. It is TCRdb's table, rather than the study itself, that gives the V and J calls and clone size. This table holds 30,000 to 40,000 clones, 33% found once.

Sequenced sample: tumor tissue. The chain joins TRBV11-3 to TRBJ2-2; 11 nucleotides align to TRBD1. This receptor was obtained from a female donor with papillary thyroid cancer or a benign thyroid nodule (not recorded which). Some clones in this sample may be carry-over from other donors' samples. CDR3 bases: TGTGCCAGCAGCTCGGGACAGGGGGCCGGGGAGCTGTTTTTT. Its translation: CASSSGQGAGELFF.